The present T cell receptor (beta chain) was sequenced within a study of beta chain features in type 1 diabetes. The whole isolated RNA underwent reverse transcription, so sequencing captured expressed TCRB transcripts. TCRdb keeps only in-frame clones here, not all; method: immunoSEQ multiplex PCR. The profile shows 810,000 or so clones, roughly 16% of them singletons. The single heparinised draw taken from each donor contained approximately 100 mL of blood on average. Trimming took 7 bases from V and 2 from J, leaving 14 bases between them. The CDR3 is 14 amino acids. Germline CDR1 is SEHNR and CDR2 is FQNEAQ (reference sequence).

Sequences were obtained from naive CD4+ T cells from blood. This sequence originates from a woman under 30 in good health. The rearrangement uses TRBV7-9 and TRBJ1-2; D remains ambiguous. The CDR3 DNA reads as TGTGCCAGCATTAGTTGGAACACCAACTATGGCTACACCTTC. Translated: CASISWNTNYGYTF.